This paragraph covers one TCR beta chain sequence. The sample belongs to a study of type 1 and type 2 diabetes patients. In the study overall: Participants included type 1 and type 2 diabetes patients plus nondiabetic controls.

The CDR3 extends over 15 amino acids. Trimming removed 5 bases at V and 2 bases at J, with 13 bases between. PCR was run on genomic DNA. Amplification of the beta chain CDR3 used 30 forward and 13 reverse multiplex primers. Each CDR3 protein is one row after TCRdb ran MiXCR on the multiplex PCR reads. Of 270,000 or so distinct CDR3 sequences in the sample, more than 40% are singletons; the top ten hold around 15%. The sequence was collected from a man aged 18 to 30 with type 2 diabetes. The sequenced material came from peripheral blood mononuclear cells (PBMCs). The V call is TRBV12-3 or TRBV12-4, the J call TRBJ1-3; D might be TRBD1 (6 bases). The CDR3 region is CASSRTGITGNTIYF. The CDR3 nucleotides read TGTGCCAGCAGTCGCACAGGGATTACTGGAAACACCATATATTTT.